This entry lists 19 T cell receptor beta chains sequenced from one sample in a study of control samples from healthy donors and cancer patients (dated by TCRdb to 2018 to 2020). The method was the immunoSEQ multiplex PCR assay. TCRdb provides this immuneACCESS table in a form limited to in-frame rearrangements. Some clones are lacking; in checked studies, under half of them reflect an unresolved V gene, and why the rest are absent is not known. The sample includes around 93,000 clones, with about 91% observed a single time. Clones ranked in the top ten supply 13% to 15% of the sample. The sequencing input was blood. These receptors were collected from a young man in good health.

This clone came up a few times. V is TRBV19 and J is TRBJ1-6, with D perhaps TRBD1 (5 bases). Trimming left V 1 base short and J 10 bases short, with 14 bases between. Germline values: CDR1 LNHDA, CDR2 SQIVND (reference sequence). This CDR3 contains 15 residues. DNA for the CDR3: TGTGCCAGTAGTATAGTCGAGGTAACAGGATCACCCCTCCACTTT. It yields the protein CASSIVEVTGSPLHF.

V usage is TRBV19 and J usage is TRBJ2-6; possible D gene TRBD1, 5 bases. Germline lookup yields CDR1 LNHDA and CDR2 SQIVND (reference sequence). The length of the CDR3 is 14 residues. Trimming removed 5 bases at V and 4 bases at J, with 9 bases between. The CDR3 DNA sequence: TGTGCCAGTAGTCAGGGTTACGGGGCCAACGTCCTGACTTTC. Its translation: CASSQGYGANVLTF.

This sequence joins TRBV24-1 and TRBJ2-2, with D uncertain. The CDR3 contains 12 residues. Trimming pared 1 base from V and 5 bases from J, leaving 1 base between. The germline V gene encodes CDR1 KGHDR and CDR2 SFDVKD. In nucleotides, the CDR3 is TGTGCCACCAGTGATTTTACCGGGGAGCTGTTTTTT. Translating gives CATSDFTGELFF.

The chain combines TRBV19 with TRBJ2-7, with D perhaps matching TRBD2 (5 bases). The V end was cut by 1 base, the J end by 4 bases, with 14 bases between. The CDR3 contains 15 residues. Per the germline V gene, CDR1 is LNHDA and CDR2 is SQIVND (reference sequence). The chain's CDR3 is CASSIVSGPKYEQYF. CDR3 DNA: TGTGCCAGTAGTATAGTCAGCGGACCAAAATACGAGCAGTACTTC.

The chain employs TRBV19 and TRBJ2-7, with D possibly being TRBD1 (5 bases). CDR3 size: 14 residues. V was shortened by 10 bases and J by 0 bases, with 16 bases between the two germline ends. Germline V gene data show CDR1 as LNHDA and CDR2 as SQIVND (reference sequence). CDR3 residues: CATSAQVVSYEQYF. Written as DNA, the CDR3 is TGTGCCACCTCTGCACAGGTCGTCTCCTACGAGCAGTACTTC.

The V call is TRBV5-1, the J call TRBJ2-1, with 11 bases fitting TRBD2. This CDR3 comprises 16 residues. Germline loops: CDR1 SGHRS, CDR2 YFSETQ. The junction had 8 bases not matched to a gene; V was cut back by 2 bases and J by 7 bases. CDR3 protein: CASSFYSGRAWNEQFF. The CDR3 coding sequence is TGCGCCAGCAGCTTTTATAGCGGGAGGGCCTGGAATGAGCAGTTCTTC.

The genes are TRBV9 and TRBJ1-6; D not certain. This CDR3 is built from 16 residues. CDR1 is SGDLS and CDR2 is YYNGEE in the germline V gene. V was shortened by 4 bases and J by 8 bases, with 19 bases between the two germline ends. This chain's CDR3 is CASSPSAGVSDSPLHF. CDR3 nucleotide sequence: TGTGCCAGCAGCCCCTCCGCCGGGGTATCGGATTCACCCCTCCACTTT.

This clone showed up just once. This sequence joins TRBV28 and TRBJ1-1; D not resolved. Germline V CDR1 and CDR2: MDHEN, SYDVKM. V was trimmed by 10 bases and J by 0 bases, leaving 15 bases between them. This CDR3 contains 14 residues. In DNA, the CDR3 is TGTGCCACCGCCCGACATCGCCTGAACACTGAAGCTTTCTTT. Translating it yields CATARHRLNTEAFF.

This clone was seen only a few times. V usage is TRBV6-6 and J usage is TRBJ1-1; unclear D gene. This CDR3 region has 15 residues. CDR1 and CDR2 (germline): MNHNY, SVGAGI (reference sequence). Trimming cost V 3 bases and J 1 base, with 12 bases left between them. CDR3 sequence reads: CASSYSPGRNTEAFF. CDR3 nucleotide sequence: TGTGCCAGCAGTTATTCACCCGGGAGGAACACTGAAGCTTTCTTT.

CDR3 sequence (DNA): TGTGCCAGCAGCCCGATCGGGGAGACCCAGTACTTC. This translates into CASSPIGETQYF. The chain couples TRBV7-8 to TRBJ2-5; no clear D gene. V gave up 5 bases and J gave up 5 bases, with 9 bases separating them. The CDR3 covers 12 residues. CDR1 and CDR2 (germline): SGHVS, FQNEAQ.

V gene TRBV28 combines with J gene TRBJ2-3; tentative D call: TRBD2 (6 bases). V lost 2 bases and J lost 6, with 12 bases in between. The CDR3 totals 14 residues. Germline V lookup: CDR1 MDHEN, CDR2 SYDVKM. CDR3 in DNA: TGTGCCAGCAGTTTAGGCGGGGAGGAGGATACGCAGTATTTT. Amino acid sequence: CASSLGGEEDTQYF. Combining the CDR3 with reference TRBV28 and TRBJ2-3 gives the whole variable domain DVKVTQSSRYLVKRTGEKVFLECVQDMDHENMFWYRQDPGLGLRLIYFSYDVKMKEKGDIPEGYSVSREKKERFSLILESASTNQTSMYLCASSLGGEEDTQYFGPGTRLTVL.

This chain links TRBV12-3 or TRBV12-4 with TRBJ2-7; no firm D call. The CDR3 runs to 12 residues. V lost 4 bases and J 2 bases, leaving 6 bases between the germline ends. The chain's CDR3 is CASSWEPYEQYF. CDR3 DNA: TGTGCCAGCAGTTGGGAACCCTACGAGCAGTACTTC.

The V and J genes are TRBV7-9 and TRBJ2-1; D not resolved. Germline V gene data show CDR1 as SEHNR and CDR2 as FQNEAQ (reference sequence). V lost 4 bases and J lost 0, with 13 bases in between. This CDR3 spans 16 amino acids. CDR3 sequence (DNA): TGTGCCAGCAGCTCACATACCGGTCCCTCCTACAATGAGCAGTTCTTC. Its protein is CASSSHTGPSYNEQFF.

The V call is TRBV18, the J call TRBJ2-7, with 14 bases that match TRBD2. V shed 3 bases, J shed 4 bases, and the junction held 8 bases outside the gene matches. Germline V gene data show CDR1 as KGHSH and CDR2 as LQKENI. The CDR3 is 17 residues long. The CDR3 loop is CASSPNPGLAGVYEQYF. The CDR3 DNA sequence: TGTGCCAGCTCACCGAACCCGGGACTAGCGGGGGTATACGAGCAGTACTTC.

This chain links TRBV18 with TRBJ1-2; the D gene is possibly TRBD1 (6 bases). Per the germline V gene, CDR1 is KGHSH and CDR2 is LQKENI. Trimming removed 3 bases at V and 6 bases at J, with 23 bases between. This CDR3 region has 17 residues. CDR3 in amino acids: CASSPAAGAYLSDGYTF. The CDR3 DNA is TGTGCCAGCTCACCTGCGGCAGGGGCATACCTCAGTGATGGCTACACCTTC.

The chain couples TRBV12-3 or TRBV12-4 to TRBJ2-1; D is ambiguous. V lost 1 base and J 9 bases, leaving 7 bases between the germline ends. The CDR3 covers 12 residues. This chain's CDR3 is CASSLVLLEQFF. In DNA form, the CDR3 reads TGTGCCAGCAGTTTAGTTTTGCTTGAGCAGTTCTTC.

The genes are TRBV19 and TRBJ2-7; 8 bases map to TRBD2. The germline V gene encodes CDR1 LNHDA and CDR2 SQIVND (reference sequence). There are 15 residues in the CDR3. Trimming took 1 base from V and 0 from J; bases not matched to a gene: 2. The CDR3 nucleotides read TGTGCCAGTAGTATAGCGGGAGGGAGCTCCTACGAGCAGTACTTC. It codes for CASSIAGGSSYEQYF.

The rearrangement uses TRBV27 and TRBJ2-7, with TRBD1 matching 10 bases. J was trimmed by 4 bases and V by 2 bases; bases with no gene match: 5. The CDR3 is 15 residues long. CDR1 is MNHEY and CDR2 is SMNVEV in the germline V gene (reference sequence). CDR3 in DNA: TGTGCCAGCAGTTTAAAGGGACAGGGGACTTACGAGCAGTACTTC. This sequence encodes CASSLKGQGTYEQYF.

The chain is built from TRBV30 and TRBJ2-2; perhaps TRBD2 as D (5 bases). This CDR3 region has 13 residues. CDR1 and CDR2 from the germline V gene are GTSNPN and SVGIG (reference sequence). The ends were cut back, 8 bases at V and 0 bases at J, with 10 bases in the middle. The CDR3 protein is CASAGTNTGELFF. CDR3 sequence (DNA): TGTGCCAGTGCGGGTACGAACACCGGGGAGCTGTTTTTT.